The T cell receptor (beta chain) under discussion was sequenced for a study of blood T cells in healthy people across ages. Study outcomes and limitations: Strong correlation linked observed beta diversity and percent naive T cells.

The authors ran a second PCR of roughly 6 to 11 cycles using a sample-barcoded 5' primer and a J-beta primer mix. TCRdb called the 5' RACE reads again in MiXCR, with one record for every CDR3 protein. The data contain around 1,000,000 distinct CDR3 sequences, around 27% of them singletons. This clonotype was detected ten times or more. Antigen specificity is unknown. The CDR3 sequence is 14 residues long. Germline V CDR1 and CDR2: SGHAT, FQNNGV. Between the trimmed V and J ends, which lost 1 base and 9 bases, there was a span of 13 bases. This sample also appeared in a second study, on T cells of mothers and their children. That study reports: Researchers put all of the extracted RNA into cDNA synthesis, using about 1.4 ug per 15 ul. There were no persistent microchimeric T cell clones detected.

V gene TRBV11-2 combines with J gene TRBJ2-1; TRBD1 is a possible D gene (6 bases). Specimen: blood. This TCR was sampled from a girl aged 2-9 years in good health. The CDR3 region is CASSLATGKTEQFF. The DNA for the CDR3 is TGTGCCAGCAGCTTAGCCACAGGGAAGACTGAGCAGTTCTTC.